These 2 T cell receptor beta chains share one sample of origin, sequenced in a study of chemoradiotherapy in HPV16-positive cancers. Profiled with immunoSEQ multiplex PCR; TCRdb holds only in-frame clones, not every one. Seen here are around 2,300 clones, 60% to 80% observed once, and the top ten hold 10%. Material: tumor tissue, obtained from a patient who underwent chemoradiotherapy. These receptors were obtained from a human donor with HPV-associated anogenital cancer.

The V gene is TRBV4-1, the J gene TRBJ2-7; a weak D match, TRBD2 (5 bases). Germline V gives CDR1 MGHRA, CDR2 YSYEKL. The V and J ends lost 4 bases and 7 bases respectively, with 17 bases between them. The CDR3 has 14 amino acids. The CDR3 bases are TGCGCCAGCAGCCTACAGACCTTAGCGTGGGAGCAGTACTTC. Protein: CASSLQTLAWEQYF.

The rearrangement links TRBV2 to TRBJ2-5; the D gene is possibly TRBD1 (5 bases). The CDR3 is 13 amino acids. CDR1 is SNHLY, CDR2 FYNNEI, per germline. V was pared by 7 bases and J by 3 bases, with 12 bases between. The CDR3 is CASTGPGKETQYF. The CDR3 DNA reads TGTGCCAGCACAGGTCCAGGGAAAGAGACCCAGTACTTC.